This TCR beta chain was profiled in a study of cytomegalovirus exposure and HLA in healthy donors. PCR was performed using 60 Vbeta and 13 Jbeta primers. Assay used: immunoSEQ multiplex PCR; TCRdb lists only in-frame clones, some missing. The sample has approximately 84,000 clones; 65% to 75% are singletons. This clone has a handful of counts. Its antigen is as yet unknown. General study points: Associated with HLA alleles at 0.05 false discovery rate in a later analysis were fewer than 20,000 TCR beta sequences.

The germline V gene has CDR1 SNHLY and CDR2 FYNNEI. CDR3 size: 15 residues. Germline trimming cut 6 bases from V and 3 bases from J; bases unmatched to any gene: 6. The rearrangement joins TRBV2 to TRBJ2-7, with TRBD1 matching 12 bases. This TCR was sampled from a man in his forties or fifties in good health and CMV-seropositive. Sequenced sample: PBMCs. This CDR3 is CASREGQGASYEQYF. CDR3 nucleotide sequence: TGTGCCAGCAGGGAGGGACAGGGGGCCAGCTACGAGCAGTACTTC.